One and the same sample provided the 22 T cell receptor beta chains below, sequenced in a study of beta chain features in type 1 diabetes. Study outcomes and limitations: In all four CD4+ subsets, TCRB CDR3 length was significantly, moderately reduced in type 1 diabetes.

The sequenced template was cDNA made from the entire isolated RNA. Sequencing was performed with immunoSEQ multiplex PCR; in TCRdb, only in-frame clones are kept and a portion is missing. The data hold under 250,000 clones, with approximately 14% observed a single time. These receptors have no known antigen. The source material was naive CD4+ T cells from blood. Receptors were obtained from a man aged 25 to 40 with type 1 diabetes.

The CDR3 region is CASRPYERTRGGTF. CDR3 DNA sequence: TGTGCCAGCAGGCCATATGAGCGCACCCGGGGTGGCACCTTC. This rearrangement joins TRBV5-4 to TRBJ1-2; the D is unclear. V lost 5 bases and J 13 bases, leaving 24 bases between the germline ends. The CDR3 is 14 amino acids. Germline CDR1 is SGHNT and CDR2 is YYREEE (reference sequence). Combining the CDR3 with reference TRBV5-4 and TRBJ1-2 gives the whole variable domain ETGVTQSPTHLIKTRGQQVTLRCSSQSGHNTVSWYQQALGQGPQFIFQYYREEENGRGNFPPRFSGLQFPNYSSELNVNALELDDSALYLCASRPYERTRGGTFGSGTRLTVV.

CDR3 loop: CASSDPGVGYTF. CDR3 nucleotides: TGTGCCAGCAGCGATCCAGGGGTCGGCTACACCTTC. The chain links TRBV2 to TRBJ1-2; weak D call: TRBD1 (6 bases). CDR1 is SNHLY, CDR2 FYNNEI, per germline. The CDR3 length is 12 residues. Trimming removed 6 bases at V and 8 bases at J, with 13 bases between.

This clone was detected a few times. The gene calls are TRBV6-5 and TRBJ1-6; D possibly corresponds to TRBD1 (6 bases). The germline CDR1 and CDR2 sequences are MNHEY and SVGAGI. With 0 bases removed from V and 11 bases from J, the gap between germline ends came to 8 bases. CDR3 length equals 13 residues. The CDR3 DNA sequence: TGTGCCAGCAGTTACTCGGGGGGGCCACCCCTCCACTTT. Its translation: CASSYSGGPPLHF.

This clone was seen a handful of times. The chain recombines TRBV5-1 with TRBJ2-1; 10 bases match TRBD2. J lost 4 bases, V lost 4 bases, and 2 bases had no gene match. This CDR3 contains 14 residues. The germline V gene encodes CDR1 SGHRS and CDR2 YFSETQ. The CDR3 DNA follows: TGCGCCAGCAGCGAGACTAGCGGGTACAATGAGCAGTTCTTC. Its protein product is CASSETSGYNEQFF.

There are a few counts of this clone. The V gene is TRBV27, the J gene TRBJ2-1; 11 nucleotides match TRBD1. Per germline, CDR1 MNHEY and CDR2 SMNVEV (reference sequence). Unmatched junction bases numbered 8, after V lost 3 bases and J lost 4 bases. This CDR3 spans 17 amino acids. The CDR3 DNA follows: TGTGCCAGCAGTTTCCCACCGGGACAGGGGGTGTACAATGAGCAGTTCTTC. This encodes CASSFPPGQGVYNEQFF.

The rearrangement links TRBV6-5 to TRBJ1-2; D call uncertain. V dropped 8 bases and J dropped 5 bases, with 15 bases sitting between them. Germline-derived CDR1 and CDR2 are MNHEY and SVGAGI. The CDR3 covers 13 residues. CDR3 nucleotides: TGTGCCAGCGGATTAATTGAGGGTTATGGCTACACCTTC. Its translation: CASGLIEGYGYTF.

This clone was recorded a few times. The chain is built from TRBV30 and TRBJ1-2; D is unresolved. The germline gives CDR1 GTSNPN, CDR2 SVGIG (reference sequence). CDR3 length: 13 residues. Trimming pared 1 base from V and 3 bases from J, leaving 9 bases between. In nucleotides, the CDR3 is TGTGCCTGGAGTGGAGGGATGGACTATGGCTACACCTTC. This translates into CAWSGGMDYGYTF.

V is TRBV9 and J is TRBJ2-5; weak D call: TRBD1 (5 bases). Trimming pared 0 bases from V and 5 bases from J, leaving 11 bases between. The CDR3 runs 14 residues. Germline CDR1 SGDLS, CDR2 YYNGEE. The CDR3 loop reads CASSVEPGRETQYF. CDR3 nucleotides: TGTGCCAGCAGCGTAGAGCCAGGGCGGGAGACCCAGTACTTC. The full variable domain, its missing parts supplied by reference TRBV9 and TRBJ2-5, is DSGVTQTPKHLITATGQRVTLRCSPRSGDLSVYWYQQSLDQGLQFLIQYYNGEERAKGNILERFSAQQFPDLHSELNLSSLELGDSALYFCASSVEPGRETQYFGPGTRLLVL.

This clone was detected only a few times. V gene TRBV11-2 combines with J gene TRBJ1-5; no clear D gene. This CDR3 has 13 amino acids. Trimming pared 3 bases from V and 6 bases from J, leaving 9 bases between. CDR1 and CDR2 (germline): SGHAT, FQNNGV. The DNA for the CDR3 is TGTGCCAGCAGCTTGGAGACGGCTCAGCCCCAGCATTTT. Amino acids: CASSLETAQPQHF. The variable domain in full, completed from reference TRBV11-2 and TRBJ1-5, reads EAGVAQSPRYKIIEKRQSVAFWCNPISGHATLYWYQQILGQGPKLLIQFQNNGVVDDSQLPKDRFSAERLKGVDSTLKIQPAKLEDSAVYLCASSLETAQPQHFGDGTRLSIL.

CDR3 DNA sequence: TGTGCCAGCAGTGACAGGGGTCCCGGGACCCAGTACTTC. As protein: CASSDRGPGTQYF. V usage is TRBV25-1 and J usage is TRBJ2-5; D might be TRBD1 (6 bases). The V end lost 3 bases, the J end lost 7 bases, and 12 bases lay between the germline ends. The CDR3 consists of 13 residues. In germline, CDR1 is MGHDK, CDR2 SYGVNS.

This clone was seen only a few times. The V gene is TRBV6-6, the J gene TRBJ2-1, with a weak D call TRBD2 (5 bases). CDR1 and CDR2 from the germline V gene are MNHNY and SVGAGI (reference sequence). Trimming shortened V by 6 bases and J by 0 bases, and 12 bases separated the two germline ends. The CDR3 runs to 15 residues. CDR3 bases: TGTGCCAGCAGCCCTAGCTGGTACTCCTACAATGAGCAGTTCTTC. Translated, it gives CASSPSWYSYNEQFF.

The chain uses TRBV10-3 and TRBJ1-1, with D perhaps TRBD1 (5 bases). With 7 bases removed from V and 7 bases from J, the gap between germline ends came to 10 bases. CDR1 and CDR2 from the germline V gene are ENHRY and SYGVKD. CDR3 length: 11 residues. The CDR3 loop reads CAIKGHSEAFF. In DNA, the CDR3 is TGTGCCATCAAGGGGCACAGTGAAGCTTTCTTT.

This clone was seen more than once but under ten times. The J gene is TRBJ2-7, the V gene TRBV4-1; TRBD2 matches 7 bases. V shed 5 bases and J 2 bases; nucleotides not matched to a gene: 12. Per germline, CDR1 MGHRA and CDR2 YSYEKL. This CDR3 contains 16 residues. CDR3 in amino acids: CASSSRRNSGAYEQYF. The CDR3 DNA sequence: TGCGCCAGCAGCTCCCGACGGAACAGCGGGGCCTACGAGCAGTACTTC.

This clone came up a few times. The chain has TRBV12-5 and TRBJ2-3, with 7 bases aligning to TRBD2. Per the germline V gene, CDR1 is LGHNT and CDR2 is FRNRAP. The CDR3 is 15 residues long. Trimming at V came to 5 bases and at J to 4 bases, leaving 9 bases not matched to a gene. CDR3 in DNA: TGTGCTAGTGGTAAAGCGGGGTATTACGCAGATACGCAGTATTTT. This sequence encodes CASGKAGYYADTQYF.

The chain has TRBV25-1 and TRBJ2-1; 11 bases line up with TRBD1. This CDR3 has 16 amino acids. Germline trimming cut 11 bases from V and 2 bases from J; bases unmatched to any gene: 11. Germline V lookup: CDR1 MGHDK, CDR2 SYGVNS. This CDR3 reads CASKDEGQGAYNEQFF. The CDR3, as DNA: TGTGCCTCAAAAGACGAGGGACAGGGGGCCTACAATGAGCAGTTCTTC.

This clone was detected a few times. V gene TRBV11-2 combines with J gene TRBJ2-1; D unresolved. This CDR3 has 14 amino acids. Trimming took 1 base from V and 0 from J, leaving 4 bases between them. Per the germline V gene, CDR1 is SGHAT and CDR2 is FQNNGV. CDR3 DNA: TGTGCCAGCAGCTTAGTCCGCTCCTACAATGAGCAGTTCTTC. Residues: CASSLVRSYNEQFF.

This clone came up a few times. The V and J genes are TRBV29-1 and TRBJ2-7, with TRBD1 identical over 7 bases. The germline CDR1 and CDR2 sequences are SQVTM and ANQGSEA. Unmatched junction bases numbered 0, after V lost 2 bases and J lost 2 bases. This CDR3 spans 12 amino acids. CDR3 sequence reads: CSVEQGAYEQYF. The CDR3 bases are TGCAGCGTTGAACAGGGGGCCTACGAGCAGTACTTC.

This clone was seen a handful of times. This chain uses TRBV11-2 with TRBJ2-6, with TRBD1 identical over 7 bases. After removal of 1 base from V and 2 bases from J, the junction contained 8 bases not matched to a gene. CDR3 length: 18 amino acids. CDR1 and CDR2 (germline): SGHAT, FQNNGV. DNA for the CDR3: TGTGCCAGCAGCTTAGGCTCCGGGACAGCCCCTGGGGCCAACGTCCTGACTTTC. Its translation is CASSLGSGTAPGANVLTF. Supplemented by reference TRBV11-2 and TRBJ2-6, the full variable domain reads EAGVAQSPRYKIIEKRQSVAFWCNPISGHATLYWYQQILGQGPKLLIQFQNNGVVDDSQLPKDRFSAERLKGVDSTLKIQPAKLEDSAVYLCASSLGSGTAPGANVLTFGAGSRLTVL.

The J gene is TRBJ1-2, the V gene TRBV18, with 11 bases aligning to TRBD1. Losses at the gene ends were 6 bases for V and 2 bases for J; bases not matched to a gene: 5. The CDR3 has 15 residues. CDR1 and CDR2 from the germline V gene are KGHSH and LQKENI. The DNA of the CDR3 is TGTGCCAGCTCTGGACAGGGGGCTGGAAACTATGGCTACACCTTC. Amino acid sequence: CASSGQGAGNYGYTF.

V usage is TRBV4-2 and J usage is TRBJ1-2; possible D gene TRBD1, 6 bases. CDR3 length equals 17 residues. In germline, CDR1 is LGHNA, CDR2 YNFKEQ. The V gene lost 0 bases and the J gene lost 8 bases, with 22 bases spanning the gap. The CDR3 DNA reads as TGTGCCAGCAGCCAAGATCGGGCCACGAAGGGGGTTTTCGGCTACACCTTC. Encoded protein: CASSQDRATKGVFGYTF.

The chain joins TRBV14 to TRBJ2-3; 8 bases map to TRBD1. The CDR3 runs to 14 residues. Trimming at V came to 4 bases and at J to 6 bases, leaving 6 bases not matched to a gene. Germline V gene lookup returns CDR1 SGHDN and CDR2 FVKESK. CDR3 residues: CASSPGQGRDTQYF. For the CDR3, the DNA is TGTGCCAGCAGCCCCGGACAGGGAAGGGATACGCAGTATTTT.

Only a few counts were recorded for this clone. The chain uses TRBV4-1 and TRBJ1-1, with a tentative D call TRBD1 (5 bases). The CDR3 spans 15 residues. The germline gives CDR1 MGHRA, CDR2 YSYEKL. V shed 0 bases and J shed 4 bases, with 12 bases lying between them. CDR3 in DNA: TGCGCCAGCAGCCAAGATCGCTTCGGGGGCACTGAAGCTTTCTTT. It is translated as CASSQDRFGGTEAFF.